Following are 15 T cell receptor beta chains from one sample sequenced in a study of blood T cells in healthy people across ages. For the second PCR, which ran for 7 to 11 cycles, a sample-barcoded 5' primer and a J-beta primer mix were used. TCRdb re-called the 5' RACE reads with MiXCR, one entry per CDR3 protein. Among 780,000 or so distinct CDR3 sequences listed, around 50% were seen once. The sequenced material came from blood. The receptors come from a man in his forties or fifties in good health.

This clonotype came up a few times. A read error may produce the germline difference seen at one junction end. This chain uses TRBV28 with TRBJ1-1; no clear D gene. The CDR3 length is 14 residues. Germline V gene data show CDR1 as MDHEN and CDR2 as SYDVKM. The CDR3 here is CASSLSGVNTEAFF. CDR3 DNA sequence: TGTGCCAGCAGCTTATCAGGTGTGAACACTGAAGCTTTCTTT.

The genes are TRBV27 and TRBJ2-1; maybe TRBD1 (6 bases). V gave up 8 bases and J gave up 10 bases, with 12 bases separating them. CDR1 and CDR2 (germline): MNHEY, SMNVEV (reference sequence). The CDR3 runs 11 residues. The CDR3 here is CASLSTGEQFF. The CDR3 nucleotides read TGTGCCAGCCTCTCAACAGGGGAGCAGTTCTTC.

The rearrangement joins TRBV20-1 to TRBJ2-1, with 12 bases aligning to TRBD2. CDR1 DFQATT and CDR2 SNEGSKA come from the germline V gene (reference sequence). The CDR3 has 16 residues. V was pared by 7 bases and J by 9 bases, with 16 bases of the junction left unmatched. The CDR3 here is CSVDGLAGGPTGEQFF. The CDR3 DNA sequence: TGCAGTGTAGATGGGCTAGCGGGAGGGCCAACCGGTGAGCAGTTCTTC.

Here the CDR3 DNA reads TGCAGTGCTAGAGCCCATGTGGGCACTGAAGCTTTCTTT. The encoded protein is CSARAHVGTEAFF. The rearrangement uses TRBV20-1 and TRBJ1-1; no clear D. Germline V CDR1 and CDR2: DFQATT, SNEGSKA (reference sequence). The V gene lost 1 base and the J gene lost 4 bases, with 10 bases spanning the gap. CDR3 size: 13 residues.

This clonotype came up a few times. This sequence joins TRBV6-1 and TRBJ2-4, with TRBD1 matching over 8 bases. With the DNA end fitting TRBJ2-7 better, the J assignment may be wrong. CDR1 is MNHNS and CDR2 is SASEGT in the germline V gene. The CDR3 covers 14 residues. CDR3 protein: CASSGRTGKDEQYF. CDR3 DNA sequence: TGTGCCAGCAGTGGTAGGACAGGGAAAGACGAGCAGTACTTC.

The chain carries TRBV21-1 and TRBJ2-7; the D call TRBD2 from the table was never checked on the DNA. TRBV21-1 is noted as a pseudogene. The CDR3 has 14 residues. CDR3 protein: CASSVRDFLYEQYF. DNA of the CDR3: TGTGCCAGCAGCGTGCGGGACTTTCTCTACGAGCAGTACTTC.

This chain joins TRBV7-2 and TRBJ2-7; D call uncertain. V was clipped by 2 bases and J by 5 bases, with 7 bases between them. Looked up from germline, CDR1 is SGHTA and CDR2 is FQGNSA. The CDR3 is 12 amino acids. CDR3 coding DNA: TGTGCCAGCAGCTTAAACATCCACGAGCAGTACTTC. As protein: CASSLNIHEQYF.

This clonotype was picked up a small number of times. The J gene is TRBJ2-7, the V gene TRBV12-3 or TRBV12-4, with TRBD2 as a possible D gene (5 bases). Trimming cost V 6 bases and J 2 bases, with 11 bases left between them. The CDR3 runs to 13 residues. CDR3 sequence (DNA): TGTGCCAGCAGCAAGACGAGGGCCTACGAGCAGTACTTC. Translated: CASSKTRAYEQYF.

This clonotype has more than one count but fewer than ten. The CDR3 region has the DNA TGTGCCAGCAGTTACGCCAGGACAGGGAAAGAGACCCAGTACTTC. Translated: CASSYARTGKETQYF. The chain joins TRBV6-2 or TRBV6-3 to TRBJ2-5; the match to TRBD1 covers 8 bases. The V and J ends lost 2 bases and 3 bases, in that order; junction bases with no gene match: 5. The CDR3 covers 15 residues. Germline V gene sequence: CDR1 MNHEY, CDR2 SVGEGT.

The chain couples TRBV24-1 to TRBJ2-1, with D perhaps given as TRBD1 or TRBD2 (5 bases each). The CDR3 covers 17 residues. Looked up from germline, CDR1 is KGHDR and CDR2 is SFDVKD. Trimming stripped 3 bases from V and 5 bases from J, with 19 bases between. In DNA form, the CDR3 reads TGTGCCACCAGTGATCGCACCCGACAGACTATAAACAATGAGCAGTTCTTC. Translation: CATSDRTRQTINNEQFF.

V usage is TRBV28 and J usage is TRBJ2-5; D may match TRBD1 or TRBD2 (5 bases each). The ends were cut back, 5 bases at V and 2 bases at J, with 15 bases in the middle. The germline V gene encodes CDR1 MDHEN and CDR2 SYDVKM. The CDR3 is made up of 15 amino acids. DNA of the CDR3: TGTGCCAGCAGTGCCTGGGGGAGCCTACAAGAGACCCAGTACTTC. The encoded protein is CASSAWGSLQETQYF. The whole variable domain, remainder taken from reference TRBV28 and TRBJ2-5, is DVKVTQSSRYLVKRTGEKVFLECVQDMDHENMFWYRQDPGLGLRLIYFSYDVKMKEKGDIPEGYSVSREKKERFSLILESASTNQTSMYLCASSAWGSLQETQYFGPGTRLLVL.

DNA of the CDR3: TGTGCCAGCAGCTTAGGAGTGCGGACGGAAGAGACCCAGTACTTC. Residues: CASSLGVRTEETQYF. This chain links TRBV7-2 with TRBJ2-5; the D is unclear. The CDR3 spans 15 residues. Trimming took off 1 base at V and 3 bases at J, with 12 bases between the two ends. Germline CDR1 and CDR2: SGHTA and FQGNSA.

The gene calls are TRBV2 and TRBJ1-1; D is perhaps TRBD1 (6 bases). Looked up from germline, CDR1 is SNHLY and CDR2 is FYNNEI. V lost 10 bases to trimming and J lost 3 bases, with 15 bases between them. This CDR3 is 13 amino acids long. The CDR3 sequence: CATPQGVDTEAFF. The CDR3 DNA follows: TGTGCCACCCCACAGGGTGTAGACACTGAAGCTTTCTTT.

The chain recombines TRBV20-1 with TRBJ2-2; D might be TRBD1 or TRBD2, each matching 5 bases. V lost 4 bases, J lost 2 bases, and 11 bases lay in between. This CDR3 contains 14 residues. Germline assignment: CDR1 DFQATT and CDR2 SNEGSKA (reference sequence). CDR3 region: CSAIRDVNTGELFF. The CDR3 DNA reads TGCAGTGCTATCCGGGACGTTAACACCGGGGAGCTGTTTTTT.

This clonotype has a handful of counts. The CDR3 protein is CSGAGGVADTQYF. CDR3 bases: TGCAGTGGCGCGGGGGGCGTCGCAGATACGCAGTATTTT. The V call is TRBV29-1, the J call TRBJ2-3; 8 positions agree with TRBD2. Per germline, CDR1 SQVTM and CDR2 ANQGSEA. The CDR3 is made up of 13 amino acids.